The 24 T cell receptor beta chains below were found in one sample sequenced in a study of cytomegalovirus exposure and HLA in healthy donors. It was with 60 Vbeta and 13 Jbeta primers that the PCR ran. Sequencing used immunoSEQ multiplex PCR; TCRdb keeps in-frame clones, though not all of them. Among about 160,000 clones listed, roughly 80% were seen once. The sequenced material came from PBMCs. The source is a man between 25 and 39 years old in good health and CMV-seronegative.

This clone came up once. The V call is TRBV2, the J call TRBJ1-2, with a weak D call TRBD1 (5 bases). V lost 8 bases and J lost 4, with 14 bases in between. Per germline, CDR1 SNHLY and CDR2 FYNNEI. The CDR3 has 13 residues. As DNA, the CDR3 is TGTGCCAGCCGGTACAGGAGCCTCTATGGCTACACCTTC. This sequence encodes CASRYRSLYGYTF.

V gene TRBV11-2 combines with J gene TRBJ1-4; no clear D. CDR3 length: 14 residues. The V end was cut by 1 base, the J end by 10 bases, with 13 bases between. Germline lookup yields CDR1 SGHAT and CDR2 FQNNGV. The CDR3 DNA reads TGTGCCAGCAGCTTAGGCGGGGAAAGAGGAAAACTGTTTTTT. This gives the protein CASSLGGERGKLFF.

This clone was seen a few times. V usage is TRBV6-5 and J usage is TRBJ1-2; 7 positions match TRBD1. The CDR3 is made up of 13 amino acids. Germline V gives CDR1 MNHEY, CDR2 SVGAGI. The ends lost 6 bases at V and 6 bases at J; junction bases unmatched: 7. CDR3 loop: CASSLQGLDGYTF. In DNA form, the CDR3 reads TGTGCCAGCAGCCTACAGGGGCTCGATGGCTACACCTTC.

J is TRBJ2-7 and V is TRBV4-3, with D maybe TRBD1 (5 bases). V lost 2 bases to trimming and J lost 3 bases, with 11 bases between them. The CDR3 extends over 14 amino acids. Germline lookup yields CDR1 LGHNA and CDR2 YSLEER. The chain's CDR3 is CASSQSQTDYEQYF. In nucleotides, the CDR3 is TGCGCCAGCAGCCAATCCCAGACAGACTACGAGCAGTACTTC.

The count of this clone is one. The J gene is TRBJ1-6, the V gene TRBV6-5; 10 bases align to TRBD1. V lost 5 bases, J lost 10 bases, and 2 bases stayed unmatched. Germline V gene lookup returns CDR1 MNHEY and CDR2 SVGAGI. This CDR3 has 13 residues. The CDR3 loop reads CASSRTGGSPLHF. For the CDR3, the DNA is TGTGCCAGCAGTCGGACAGGGGGATCACCCCTCCACTTT.

The chain has TRBV5-1 and TRBJ1-4; D possibly corresponds to TRBD1 (6 bases). This CDR3 contains 15 residues. The germline CDR1 and CDR2 sequences are SGHRS and YFSETQ. Trimming removed 0 bases from V and 5 bases from J, with 11 bases in between. CDR3 coding DNA: TGCGCCAGCAGCTTGGATCCAGGGGACAATGAAAAACTGTTTTTT. Residues: CASSLDPGDNEKLFF.

This chain links TRBV13 with TRBJ1-5; perhaps TRBD1 as D (5 bases). Germline V gene lookup returns CDR1 PRHDT and CDR2 FYEKMQ (reference sequence). The CDR3 totals 13 residues. The ends were cut back, 5 bases at V and 6 bases at J, with 11 bases in the middle. As DNA, the CDR3 is TGTGCCAGCAGCCCTCACGGGGGTCAGCCCCAGCATTTT. Translated, it gives CASSPHGGQPQHF. The full variable domain, rest sourced from reference TRBV13 and TRBJ1-5, is AAGVIQSPRHLIKEKRETATLKCYPIPRHDTVYWYQQGPGQDPQFLISFYEKMQSDKGSIPDRFSAQQFSDYHSELNMSSLELGDSALYFCASSPHGGQPQHFGDGTRLSIL.

The chain joins TRBV11-2 to TRBJ2-7; 9 bases are shared with TRBD1. This CDR3 has 15 amino acids. Germline assignment: CDR1 SGHAT and CDR2 FQNNGV. The V gene end was trimmed by 4 bases and the J gene end by 4 bases; junction bases not matched to a gene: 8. CDR3 sequence: CASSWGTGTAYEQYF. In DNA, the CDR3 is TGTGCCAGCAGCTGGGGGACAGGGACGGCATACGAGCAGTACTTC.

This clone showed up just a few times. The genes are TRBV4-1 and TRBJ1-5; perhaps TRBD1 as D (5 bases). V was trimmed by 4 bases and J by 1 base, leaving 11 bases between them. The CDR3 length is 15 residues. Per the germline V gene, CDR1 is MGHRA and CDR2 is YSYEKL. As DNA, the CDR3 is TGCGCCAGCAGCCCTGCGGAGGGGAGCAATCAGCCCCAGCATTTT. Its protein is CASSPAEGSNQPQHF.

This clone was detected a few times. V and J are TRBV28 and TRBJ2-5; 8 bases agree with TRBD1. The end of the DNA is better explained by TRBJ2-7, so the J call may be wrong. Germline loops: CDR1 MDHEN, CDR2 SYDVKM. There are 15 residues in the CDR3. CDR3 DNA: TGTGCCAGCAGTTTATCCCGGACAGGGCGGTACGAGCAGTACTTC. It translates to CASSLSRTGRYEQYF.

This clone has a handful of counts. The chain recombines TRBV5-6 with TRBJ2-7; 7 nucleotides align to TRBD1. Germline assignment: CDR1 SGHDT and CDR2 YYEEEE. With 7 bases clipped from V and 2 bases from J, the junction kept 3 bases outside the gene matches. CDR3 length equals 12 residues. CDR3 loop: CASRQGPYEQYF. Here the CDR3 DNA reads TGTGCCAGCCGACAGGGCCCCTACGAGCAGTACTTC.

The chain uses TRBV10-3 and TRBJ2-5; 8 positions match TRBD1. V was clipped by 7 bases and J by 3 bases; unmatched bases: 7. The CDR3 has 14 amino acids. Germline-derived CDR1 and CDR2 are ENHRY and SYGVKD. The CDR3 region is CAITPGQAKETQYF. The CDR3 nucleotides read TGTGCCATCACCCCGGGACAGGCGAAAGAGACCCAGTACTTC.

The CDR3 sequence is CASSLGGIYQPQHF. The CDR3 DNA is TGTGCCAGCAGCTTAGGAGGAATCTATCAGCCCCAGCATTTT. V usage is TRBV7-9 and J usage is TRBJ1-5; D call uncertain. Germline V CDR1 and CDR2: SEHNR, FQNEAQ (reference sequence). This CDR3 has 14 residues. V lost 1 base and J 5 bases, leaving 9 bases between the germline ends.

Only a few counts were recorded for this clone. The identical CDR3 is also encoded by other nucleotide sequences in the sample. The rearrangement links TRBV4-1 to TRBJ1-3, with 7 nucleotides matching TRBD1. This CDR3 spans 19 amino acids. CDR1 and CDR2 (germline): MGHRA, YSYEKL. After removal of 4 bases from V and 3 bases from J, the junction contained 18 bases not matched to a gene. Written as DNA, the CDR3 is TGCGCCAGCAGCCGACGGCATCCAAATTTCCGGGACAGTGGAAACACCATATATTTT. It codes for CASSRRHPNFRDSGNTIYF.

The rearrangement joins TRBV19 to TRBJ1-4; 7 nucleotides align to TRBD1. Germline values: CDR1 LNHDA, CDR2 SQIVND (reference sequence). CDR3 length equals 15 residues. Unmatched junction bases numbered 6, after V lost 6 bases and J lost 2 bases. CDR3 region: CASRVQGSTNEKLFF. In nucleotides, the CDR3 is TGTGCCAGTAGGGTACAGGGGTCGACTAATGAAAAACTGTTTTTT.

The rearrangement joins TRBV27 to TRBJ2-5, with D perhaps matching TRBD1 (6 bases). The better agreement between TRBJ2-7 and the DNA end casts doubt on the J call. In germline, CDR1 is MNHEY, CDR2 SMNVEV (reference sequence). This CDR3 contains 14 residues. CDR3 residues: CASSLRDTAYEQYF. DNA for the CDR3: TGTGCCAGCAGTTTGAGGGACACCGCCTACGAGCAGTACTTC.

CDR3 nucleotide sequence: TGCGCCAGCAGCTTGGGGGGACAAAATGAGCAGTTCTTC. Translation gives CASSLGGQNEQFF. V is TRBV5-1 and J is TRBJ2-1, with D possibly being TRBD1 (6 bases). V lost 0 bases to trimming and J lost 7 bases, with 8 bases between them. CDR1 is SGHRS, CDR2 YFSETQ, per germline. CDR3 length: 13 residues.

The chain carries TRBV27 and TRBJ1-1; TRBD1 agrees at 12 bases. CDR1 MNHEY and CDR2 SMNVEV come from the germline V gene (reference sequence). V was clipped by 7 bases and J by 1 base; unmatched bases: 13. The CDR3 has 18 amino acids. In DNA, the CDR3 is TGTGCCAGCACCCCCGGACCGGGACAGGGGGCGAAGAACACTGAAGCTTTCTTT. It is translated as CASTPGPGQGAKNTEAFF.

V gene TRBV7-9 combines with J gene TRBJ2-1; the D gene is possibly TRBD1 (5 bases). Between the trimmed V and J ends, which lost 7 bases and 7 bases, there was a span of 14 bases. Germline loops: CDR1 SEHNR, CDR2 FQNEAQ (reference sequence). The CDR3 contains 13 residues. The CDR3 DNA reads TGTGCCAGCAACCCCAGGGCGGCTAATGAGCAGTTCTTC. It is translated as CASNPRAANEQFF.

This chain uses TRBV27 with TRBJ2-7; TRBD1 matches 9 bases. The CDR3 has 14 residues. The junction had 3 bases not matched to a gene; V was cut back by 3 bases and J by 3 bases. In germline, CDR1 is MNHEY, CDR2 SMNVEV (reference sequence). In DNA form, the CDR3 reads TGTGCCAGCAGTTTCCGGGACAGGGACTACGAGCAGTACTTC. Translating it yields CASSFRDRDYEQYF.

The chain carries TRBV5-4 and TRBJ1-2; D is ambiguous. V shed 1 base and J shed 2 bases, with 6 bases lying between them. Germline-derived CDR1 and CDR2 are SGHNT and YYREEE (reference sequence). This CDR3 comprises 13 residues. The CDR3 spells CASSLRENYGYTF. The CDR3 nucleotides are TGTGCCAGCAGCTTGCGGGAGAACTATGGCTACACCTTC.

The V call is TRBV5-4, the J call TRBJ1-5; a possible D gene is TRBD1 (6 bases). V was clipped by 6 bases and J by 1 base, with 17 bases between them. Germline V gene lookup returns CDR1 SGHNT and CDR2 YYREEE (reference sequence). The CDR3 extends over 16 amino acids. The CDR3 region is CASKRGGPSSNQPQHF. The CDR3 DNA follows: TGTGCCAGCAAAAGGGGGGGCCCGTCGAGCAATCAGCCCCAGCATTTT.

V is TRBV13 and J is TRBJ2-7; D uncertain. CDR3 length: 13 amino acids. Trimming pared 5 bases from V and 4 bases from J, leaving 12 bases between. Per the germline V gene, CDR1 is PRHDT and CDR2 is FYEKMQ (reference sequence). Here the CDR3 DNA reads TGTGCCAGCAGCCCCCGGAGTCAGTACGAGCAGTACTTC. Translated, it gives CASSPRSQYEQYF.

This clone was detected once. The chain recombines TRBV7-2 with TRBJ2-1; D possibly corresponds to TRBD2 (5 bases). The CDR3 contains 15 residues. Germline V gives CDR1 SGHTA, CDR2 FQGNSA. Between the trimmed V and J ends, which lost 5 bases and 8 bases, there was a span of 19 bases. The CDR3: CASSPLAREVDEQFF. For the CDR3, the DNA is TGTGCCAGCAGCCCATTAGCCCGGGAAGTCGATGAGCAGTTCTTC. The complete variable domain, with remaining parts taken from reference TRBV7-2 and TRBJ2-1, reads GAGVSQSPSNKVTEKGKDVELRCDPISGHTALYWYRQSLGQGLEFLIYFQGNSAPDKSGLPSDRFSAERTGGSVSTLTIQRTQQEDSAVYLCASSPLAREVDEQFFGPGTRLTVL.